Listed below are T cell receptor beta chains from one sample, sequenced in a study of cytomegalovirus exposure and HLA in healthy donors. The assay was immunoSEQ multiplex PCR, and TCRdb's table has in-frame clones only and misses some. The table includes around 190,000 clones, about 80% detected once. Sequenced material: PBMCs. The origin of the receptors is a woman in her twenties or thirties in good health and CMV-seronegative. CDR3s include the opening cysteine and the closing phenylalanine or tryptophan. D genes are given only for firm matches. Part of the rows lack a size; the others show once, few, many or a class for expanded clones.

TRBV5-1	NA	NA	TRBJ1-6	TGCGCCAGCAGCTTGGGTCCCCAGGGGTTGAATTCACCCCTCCACTTT	CASSLGPQGLNSPLHF
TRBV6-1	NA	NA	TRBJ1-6	TGTGCCAGCAGTGAAAACGGTATGAGTTCACCCCTCCACTTT	CASSENGMSSPLHF
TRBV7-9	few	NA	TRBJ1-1	TGTGCCAGCAGCGGCGTAGGGGGGGGCTTCACTGAAGCTTTCTTT	CASSGVGGGFTEAFF
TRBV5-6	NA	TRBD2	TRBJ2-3	TGTGCCAGCAGCTTGGTACTAGCGGGAGCAGATACGCAGTATTTT	CASSLVLAGADTQYF
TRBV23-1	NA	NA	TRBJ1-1	TGCGCCAGCAGTACCTGGACAGCCCTCCTGGACACTGAAGCTTTCTTT	CASSTWTALLDTEAFF
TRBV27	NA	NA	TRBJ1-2	TGTGCCAGCAGTTTATCCCCATCAGGTGGCTACCCCTTC	CASSLSPSGGYPF
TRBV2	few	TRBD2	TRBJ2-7	TGTGCCAGCAGTGAAGTTCGGCTAGCGGGAGGTCCGCAGTACTTC	CASSEVRLAGGPQYF
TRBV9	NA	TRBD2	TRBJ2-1	TGTGCCAGCAGCCCTACTAGCGGGGCCTACAATGAGCAGTTCTTC	CASSPTSGAYNEQFF
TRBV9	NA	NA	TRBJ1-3	TGTGCCGGCAGCCTACGCGGGTCTGGAAACACCATATATTTT	CAGSLRGSGNTIYF
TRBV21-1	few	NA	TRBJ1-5	TGTGCCAGCAGCAAAGACTCTGGGGGACAGGGTTTTCTTTGGAATCAGCCCCAGCATTTT	CASSKDSGGQGFLWNQPQHF
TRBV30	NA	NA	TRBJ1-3	TGTGCCTGGAACTCCATAATTGGAAACACCATATATTTT	CAWNSIIGNTIYF
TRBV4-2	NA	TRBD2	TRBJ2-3	TGTGCCAGCAGACGTAGCGGGTCTGGGGACACAGATACGCAGTATTTT	CASRRSGSGDTDTQYF
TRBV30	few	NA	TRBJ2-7	TGTGCCTGGAGGCGGGCGGGGGCCGGCGCCTACGAGCAGTACTTC	CAWRRAGAGAYEQYF
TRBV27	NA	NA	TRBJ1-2	TGTGCCAGCAGTTTCCTTGCAGCTACGGACGGACAAATTAACTATGGCTACACCTTC	CASSFLAATDGQINYGYTF
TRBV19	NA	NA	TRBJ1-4	TGTGCCAGTAGTATTATCCCCGGACTGGGTGAAAAACTGTTTTTT	CASSIIPGLGEKLFF
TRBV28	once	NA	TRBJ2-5	TGTGCCAGCAGGTTTCGGTACCAAGAGACCCAGTACTTC	CASRFRYQETQYF
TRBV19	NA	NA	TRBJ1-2	TGTGCCAGTAGTATAGGGGTTCGAGAGAGGGGCTACACCTTC	CASSIGVRERGYTF
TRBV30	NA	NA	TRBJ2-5	TGTGCCTGGAGTGACAGGGCGGCGTCGACCCAGTACTTC	CAWSDRAASTQYF
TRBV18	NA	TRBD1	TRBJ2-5	TGTGCCAGCTCACGTTCGACAGGGGGCGAAGAGACCCAGTACTTC	CASSRSTGGEETQYF